This passage covers 8 T cell receptor beta chains from one sample sequenced in a study of cytomegalovirus exposure and HLA in healthy donors. Amplification used 60 Vbeta primers and 13 Jbeta primers. Profiled with immunoSEQ multiplex PCR; TCRdb holds only in-frame clones, not every one. Of 95,000 to 150,000 clones in the sample, over 75% were seen once. What was sequenced was PBMCs. The receptors here all came from a woman aged 18-29 years in good health and CMV-seronegative.

The chain has TRBV7-9 and TRBJ2-7, with a possible D match to TRBD1 (5 bases). The CDR3 extends over 13 amino acids. CDR1 and CDR2 (germline): SEHNR, FQNEAQ (reference sequence). Trimming shortened V by 5 bases and J by 6 bases, and 14 bases separated the two germline ends. CDR3 in amino acids: CASSPQTEREQYF. In nucleotides, the CDR3 is TGTGCCAGCAGCCCCCAGACAGAACGCGAGCAGTACTTC. Complete variable domain (other parts from reference TRBV7-9 and TRBJ2-7): DTGVSQNPRHKITKRGQNVTFRCDPISEHNRLYWYRQTLGQGPEFLTYFQNEAQLEKSRLLSDRFSAERPKGSFSTLEIQRTEQGDSAMYLCASSPQTEREQYFGPGTRLTVT.

V gene TRBV4-3 combines with J gene TRBJ2-2; TRBD2 aligns across 10 bases. J lost 6 bases, V lost 0 bases, and 4 bases had no gene match. Per the germline V gene, CDR1 is LGHNA and CDR2 is YSLEER. This CDR3 has 16 amino acids. CDR3 in DNA: TGCGCCAGCAGCCAAGATCCAGCGGGGGGGGCCGGGGAGCTGTTTTTT. Amino acid sequence: CASSQDPAGGAGELFF.

The CDR3 loop reads CASTLGQGEAFF. CDR3 coding DNA: TGTGCCAGTACCTTGGGACAGGGAGAAGCTTTCTTT. The gene calls are TRBV19 and TRBJ1-1; 9 bases are shared with TRBD1. The germline gives CDR1 LNHDA, CDR2 SQIVND (reference sequence). J gave up 8 bases and V 7 bases, and 5 bases lay outside the gene matches. CDR3 length: 12 amino acids.

The J gene is TRBJ2-7, the V gene TRBV7-9; 12 nucleotides align to TRBD2. The CDR3 loop spans 15 amino acids. The germline V gene has CDR1 SEHNR and CDR2 FQNEAQ (reference sequence). With 5 bases clipped from V and 1 base from J, the junction kept 3 bases outside the gene matches. CDR3 bases: TGTGCCAGCAGCCCAACTAGCGGGAGGTCCTACGAGCAGTACTTC. This translates into CASSPTSGRSYEQYF.

V gene TRBV2 combines with J gene TRBJ1-3; D unclear. From germline, CDR1 is SNHLY and CDR2 FYNNEI. Deletions cut 6 bases from V and 2 bases from J, with 14 bases between. The CDR3 totals 15 residues. The CDR3 DNA is TGTGCCAGCAGGAACCCTAGAAAAACTGGAAACACCATATATTTT. This sequence encodes CASRNPRKTGNTIYF.

The chain couples TRBV5-1 to TRBJ1-3; TRBD1 aligns across 7 bases. In germline, CDR1 is SGHRS, CDR2 YFSETQ. The CDR3 consists of 14 residues. V lost 5 bases, J lost 6 bases, and 8 bases stayed unmatched. In DNA form, the CDR3 reads TGCGCCAGCAGTTTCGGACAGGACTTAAACACCATATATTTT. Protein product: CASSFGQDLNTIYF.

This chain links TRBV5-6 with TRBJ1-2; tentatively, D is TRBD1 (6 bases). V lost 4 bases and J lost 5, with 9 bases in between. Germline CDR1 reads SGHDT; CDR2 reads YYEEEE. This CDR3 region has 12 residues. The CDR3 loop reads CASSPDRYGYTF. The DNA for the CDR3 is TGTGCCAGCAGCCCCGACAGGTATGGCTACACCTTC.

This clone was recorded once. This rearrangement joins TRBV9 to TRBJ1-2, with D maybe TRBD1 (6 bases). Trimming took off 4 bases at V and 4 bases at J, with 17 bases between the two ends. CDR1 and CDR2 (germline): SGDLS, YYNGEE. The CDR3 length is 15 residues. The CDR3 nucleotides are TGTGCCAGCAGCCAACGAGGGGGGGCTTCCTATGGCTACACCTTC. It yields the protein CASSQRGGASYGYTF.